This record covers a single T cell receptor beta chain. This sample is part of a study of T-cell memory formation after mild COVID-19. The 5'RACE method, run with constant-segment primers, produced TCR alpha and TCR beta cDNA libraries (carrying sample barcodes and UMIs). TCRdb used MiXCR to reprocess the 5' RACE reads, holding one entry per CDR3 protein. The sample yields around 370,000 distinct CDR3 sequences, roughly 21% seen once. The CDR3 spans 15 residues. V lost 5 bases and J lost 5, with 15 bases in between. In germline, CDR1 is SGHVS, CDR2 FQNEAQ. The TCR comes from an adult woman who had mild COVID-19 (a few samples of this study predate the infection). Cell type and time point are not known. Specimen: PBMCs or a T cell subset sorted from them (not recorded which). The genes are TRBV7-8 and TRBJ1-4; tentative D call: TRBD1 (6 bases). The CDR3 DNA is TGTGCCAGCAGCCCGAACAGGGTCGGGAATGAAAAACTGTTTTTT. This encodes CASSPNRVGNEKLFF.